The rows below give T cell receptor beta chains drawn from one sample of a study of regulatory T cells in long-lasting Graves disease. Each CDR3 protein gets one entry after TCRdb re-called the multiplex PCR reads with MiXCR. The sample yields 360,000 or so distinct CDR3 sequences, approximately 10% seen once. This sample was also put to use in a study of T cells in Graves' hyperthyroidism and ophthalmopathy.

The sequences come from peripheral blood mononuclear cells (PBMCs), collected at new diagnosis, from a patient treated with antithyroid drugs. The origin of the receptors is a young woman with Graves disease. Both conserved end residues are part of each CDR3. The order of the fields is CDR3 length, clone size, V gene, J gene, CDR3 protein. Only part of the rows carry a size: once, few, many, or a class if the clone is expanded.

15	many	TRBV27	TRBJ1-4	CASSLSVTGRAKLFF
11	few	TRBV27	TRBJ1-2	CASGRGYGYTF
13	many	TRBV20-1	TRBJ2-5	CSARDKHKETQYF
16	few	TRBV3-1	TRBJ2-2	CASTPRLAGYTGELFF
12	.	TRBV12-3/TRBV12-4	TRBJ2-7	CASSLGGPGQYF
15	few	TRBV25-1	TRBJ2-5	CATQQLADIQETQYF
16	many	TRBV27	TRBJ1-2	CASSPSRVILYYGYTF
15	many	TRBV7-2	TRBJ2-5	CASSLQAYGGRTQYF
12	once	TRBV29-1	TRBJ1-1	CSAQAPNTEAFF
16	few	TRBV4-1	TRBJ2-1	CASSQVTSTPLGEQFF
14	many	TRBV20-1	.	CSASLARGVNEQFF
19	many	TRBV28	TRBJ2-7	CASSLLFPEQGSDLYEQYF
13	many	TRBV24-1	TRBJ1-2	CATSEEGSYGYTF
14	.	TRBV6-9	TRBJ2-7	CASSYMAGTYEQYF
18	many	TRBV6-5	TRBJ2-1	CASSYVRRGTNNYNEQFF
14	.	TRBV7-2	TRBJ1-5	CASSMSWGPQPQHF
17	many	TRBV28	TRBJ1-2	CASSGSLSGQTHYGYTF
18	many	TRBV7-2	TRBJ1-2	CASSSSPGSSSPQVGYTF
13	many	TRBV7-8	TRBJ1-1	CASTPGSLTEAFF
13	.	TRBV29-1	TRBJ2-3	CSVESTRTDTQYF
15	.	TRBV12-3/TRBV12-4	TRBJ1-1	CASSRQGGASTEAFF
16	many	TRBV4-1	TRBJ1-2	CASSPTVGARDYGYTF